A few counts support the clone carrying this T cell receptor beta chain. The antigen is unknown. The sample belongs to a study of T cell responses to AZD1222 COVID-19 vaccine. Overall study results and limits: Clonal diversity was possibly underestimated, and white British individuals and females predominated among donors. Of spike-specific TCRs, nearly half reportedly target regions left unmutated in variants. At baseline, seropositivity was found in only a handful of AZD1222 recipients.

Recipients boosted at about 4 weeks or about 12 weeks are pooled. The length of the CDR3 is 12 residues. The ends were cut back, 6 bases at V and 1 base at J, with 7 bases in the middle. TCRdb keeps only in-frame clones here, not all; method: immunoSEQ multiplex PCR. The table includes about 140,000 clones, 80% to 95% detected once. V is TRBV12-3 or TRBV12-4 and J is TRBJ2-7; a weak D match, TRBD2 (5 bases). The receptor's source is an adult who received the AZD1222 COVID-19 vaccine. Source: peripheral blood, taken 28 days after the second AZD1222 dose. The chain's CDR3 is CASRRASYEQYF. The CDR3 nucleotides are TGTGCCAGCAGGAGGGCGTCCTACGAGCAGTACTTC.